This TCR beta chain was profiled in a study of blood T cell repertoires in COVID-19. Cohorts were determined from participant-reported clinical history. CDR3 length equals 14 residues. Germline V gene sequence: CDR1 LNHNV, CDR2 YYDKDF (reference sequence). With V trimmed by 9 bases and J by 5 bases, 6 bases remained unmatched. Authors' analysis steps: Quantification of nucleated cells was approximated via reference gene primer amplification. Profiled with immunoSEQ multiplex PCR; TCRdb holds only in-frame clones, not every one. For V, J and clone size, that table is used; D and trimming come from the DNA. The sample contains 250,000 or so clones, more than 65% of which appear only once.

The sample taken for sequencing was PBMCs or T cells enriched from blood (not recorded which). The chain employs TRBV15 and TRBJ2-2; 10 nucleotides line up with TRBD1. This sequence was found in a man aged 50 to 60 who had recovered from COVID-19. The CDR3 is CATTPGQGTGELFF. CDR3 DNA: TGTGCCACTACCCCGGGACAGGGGACCGGGGAGCTGTTTTTT.